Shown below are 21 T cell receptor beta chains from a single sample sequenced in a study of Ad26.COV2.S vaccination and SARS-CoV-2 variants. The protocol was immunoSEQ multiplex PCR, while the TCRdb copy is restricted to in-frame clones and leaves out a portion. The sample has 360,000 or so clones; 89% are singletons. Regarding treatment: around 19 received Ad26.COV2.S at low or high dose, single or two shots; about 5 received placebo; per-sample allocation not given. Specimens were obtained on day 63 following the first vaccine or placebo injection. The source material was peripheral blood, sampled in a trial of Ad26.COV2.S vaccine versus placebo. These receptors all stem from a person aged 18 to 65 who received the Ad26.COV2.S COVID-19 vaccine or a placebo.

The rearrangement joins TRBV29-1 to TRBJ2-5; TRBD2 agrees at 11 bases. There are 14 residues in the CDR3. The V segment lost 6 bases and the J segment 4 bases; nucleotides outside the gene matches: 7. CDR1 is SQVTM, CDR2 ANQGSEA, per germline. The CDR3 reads CSVSLAGGRETQYF. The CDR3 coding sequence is TGCAGCGTCTCCTTAGCGGGAGGGCGAGAGACCCAGTACTTC. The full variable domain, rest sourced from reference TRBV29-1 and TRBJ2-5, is SAVISQKPSRDICQRGTSLTIQCQVDSQVTMMFWYRQQPGQSLTLIATANQGSEATYESGFVIDKFPISRPNLTFSTLTVSNMSPEDSSIYLCSVSLAGGRETQYFGPGTRLLVL.

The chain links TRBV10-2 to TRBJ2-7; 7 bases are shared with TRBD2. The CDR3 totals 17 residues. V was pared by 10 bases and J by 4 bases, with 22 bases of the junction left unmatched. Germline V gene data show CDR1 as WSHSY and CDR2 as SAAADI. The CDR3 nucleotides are TGCGCCACCCTATTTGGCCAAGCGGGAAGATTTGCGTACGAGCAGTACTTC. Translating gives CATLFGQAGRFAYEQYF.

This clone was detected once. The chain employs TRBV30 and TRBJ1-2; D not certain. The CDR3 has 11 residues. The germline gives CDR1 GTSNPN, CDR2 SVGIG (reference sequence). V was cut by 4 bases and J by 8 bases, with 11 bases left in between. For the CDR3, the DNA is TGTGCCTGGACCCATCAGGAGGGCTACACCTTC. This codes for CAWTHQEGYTF.

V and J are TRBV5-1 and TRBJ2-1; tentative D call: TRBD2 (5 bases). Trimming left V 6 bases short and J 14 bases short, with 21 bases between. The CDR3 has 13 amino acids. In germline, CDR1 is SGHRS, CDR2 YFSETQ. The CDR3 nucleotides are TGCGCCAGCACTCTCGGGGAGCGCGATAAGGAGTTCTTC. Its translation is CASTLGERDKEFF.

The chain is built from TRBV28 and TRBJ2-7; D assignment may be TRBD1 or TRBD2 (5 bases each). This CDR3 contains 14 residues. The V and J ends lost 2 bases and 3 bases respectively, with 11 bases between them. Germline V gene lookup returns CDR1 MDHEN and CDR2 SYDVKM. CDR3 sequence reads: CASSLIGGNYEQYF. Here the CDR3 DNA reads TGTGCCAGCAGTTTAATTGGGGGTAACTACGAGCAGTACTTC.

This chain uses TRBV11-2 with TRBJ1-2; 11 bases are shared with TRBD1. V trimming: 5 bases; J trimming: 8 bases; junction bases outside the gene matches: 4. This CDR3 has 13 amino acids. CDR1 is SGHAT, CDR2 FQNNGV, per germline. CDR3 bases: TGTGCCAGCAGCGGACAGGGGGCGAGGGGCTACACCTTC. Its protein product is CASSGQGARGYTF.

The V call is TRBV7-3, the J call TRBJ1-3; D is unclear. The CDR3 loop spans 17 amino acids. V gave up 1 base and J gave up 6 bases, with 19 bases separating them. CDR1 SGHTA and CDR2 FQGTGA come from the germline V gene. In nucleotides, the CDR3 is TGTGCCAGCAGCTTAAGACCCCCAGGACCATTGGAAAACACCATATATTTT. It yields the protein CASSLRPPGPLENTIYF.

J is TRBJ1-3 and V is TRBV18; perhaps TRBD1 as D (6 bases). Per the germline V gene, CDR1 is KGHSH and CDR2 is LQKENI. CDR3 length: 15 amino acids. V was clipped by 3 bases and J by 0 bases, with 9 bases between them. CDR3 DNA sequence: TGTGCCAGCTCACCTCAGGGGAACTCTGGAAACACCATATATTTT. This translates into CASSPQGNSGNTIYF.

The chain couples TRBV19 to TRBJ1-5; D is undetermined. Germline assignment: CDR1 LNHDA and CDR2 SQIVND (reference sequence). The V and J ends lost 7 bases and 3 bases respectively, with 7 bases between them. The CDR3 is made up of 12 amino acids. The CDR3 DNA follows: TGTGCCAGTAACCCCTTCAATCAGCCCCAGCATTTT. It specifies CASNPFNQPQHF.

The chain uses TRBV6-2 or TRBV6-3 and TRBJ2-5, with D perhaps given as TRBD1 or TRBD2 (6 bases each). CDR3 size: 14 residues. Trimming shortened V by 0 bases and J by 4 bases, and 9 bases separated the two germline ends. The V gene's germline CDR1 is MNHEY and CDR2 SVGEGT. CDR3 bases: TGTGCCAGCAGTTACTCAGGAGGGGGAGAGACCCAGTACTTC. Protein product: CASSYSGGGETQYF.

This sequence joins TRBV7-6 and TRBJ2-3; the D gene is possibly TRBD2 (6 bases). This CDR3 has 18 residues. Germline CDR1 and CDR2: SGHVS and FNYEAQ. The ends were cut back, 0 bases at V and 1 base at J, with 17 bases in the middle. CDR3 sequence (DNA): TGTGCCAGCAGCTTAGCGCCCGGGGGAGGTGGCGGCACAGATACGCAGTATTTT. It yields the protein CASSLAPGGGGGTDTQYF. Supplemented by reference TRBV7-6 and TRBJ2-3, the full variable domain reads GAGVSQSPRYKVTKRGQDVALRCDPISGHVSLYWYRQALGQGPEFLTYFNYEAQQDKSGLPNDRFSAERPEGSISTLTIQRTEQRDSAMYRCASSLAPGGGGGTDTQYFGPGTRLTVL.

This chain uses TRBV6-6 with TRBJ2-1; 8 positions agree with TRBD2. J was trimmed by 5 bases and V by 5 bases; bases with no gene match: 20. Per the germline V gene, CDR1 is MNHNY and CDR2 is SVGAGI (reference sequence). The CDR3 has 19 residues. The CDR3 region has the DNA TGTGCCAGCAGTCGAATCCCTGAGAGACTAGCGCCAACCGACAATGAGCAGTTCTTC. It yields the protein CASSRIPERLAPTDNEQFF.

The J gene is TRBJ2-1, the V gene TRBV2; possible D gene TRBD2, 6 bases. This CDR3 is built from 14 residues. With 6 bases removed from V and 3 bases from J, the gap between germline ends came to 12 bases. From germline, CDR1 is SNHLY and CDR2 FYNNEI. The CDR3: CASRGGIVYNEQFF. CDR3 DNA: TGTGCCAGCAGGGGGGGAATCGTCTACAATGAGCAGTTCTTC.

CDR3 sequence reads: CASSFWTGLRNEQYF. CDR3 coding DNA: TGTGCCAGCAGCTTTTGGACAGGGCTTAGGAACGAGCAGTACTTC. The rearrangement joins TRBV7-9 to TRBJ2-7; 8 nucleotides match TRBD1. The CDR3 contains 15 residues. The ends lost 3 bases at V and 5 bases at J; junction bases unmatched: 9. Germline CDR1 is SEHNR and CDR2 is FQNEAQ (reference sequence).

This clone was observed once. In DNA form, the CDR3 reads TGTGCCAGCAGTGGTGAGACCTTAAACTATGGCTACACCTTC. Amino acid sequence: CASSGETLNYGYTF. This chain uses TRBV2 with TRBJ1-2; unclear D gene. The germline V gene has CDR1 SNHLY and CDR2 FYNNEI. CDR3 length: 14 residues. The V end lost 4 bases, the J end lost 2 bases, and 11 bases lay between the germline ends.

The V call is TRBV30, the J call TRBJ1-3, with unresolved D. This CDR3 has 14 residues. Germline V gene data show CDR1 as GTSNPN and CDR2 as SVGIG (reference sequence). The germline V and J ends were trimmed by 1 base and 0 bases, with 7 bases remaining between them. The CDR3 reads CAWSARGSGNTIYF. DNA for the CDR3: TGTGCCTGGAGTGCCCGGGGCTCTGGAAACACCATATATTTT.

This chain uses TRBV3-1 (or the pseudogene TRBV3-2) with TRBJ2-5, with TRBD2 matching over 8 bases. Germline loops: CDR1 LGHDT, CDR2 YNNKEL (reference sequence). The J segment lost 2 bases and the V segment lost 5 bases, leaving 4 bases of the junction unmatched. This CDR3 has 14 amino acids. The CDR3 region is CASSFASGQETQYF. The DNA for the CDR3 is TGTGCCAGCAGCTTTGCTAGCGGGCAAGAGACCCAGTACTTC.

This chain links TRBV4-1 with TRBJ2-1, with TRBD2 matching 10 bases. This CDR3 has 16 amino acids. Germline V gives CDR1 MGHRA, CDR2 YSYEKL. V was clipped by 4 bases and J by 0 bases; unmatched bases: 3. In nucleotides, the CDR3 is TGCGCCAGCAGCCGAGGGACTAGCGACTCCTACAATGAGCAGTTCTTC. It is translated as CASSRGTSDSYNEQFF.

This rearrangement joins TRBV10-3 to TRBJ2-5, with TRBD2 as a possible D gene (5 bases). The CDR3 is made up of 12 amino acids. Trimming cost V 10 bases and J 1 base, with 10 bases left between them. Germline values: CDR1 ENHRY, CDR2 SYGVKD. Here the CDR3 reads CATAGSQETQYF. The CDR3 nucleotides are TGTGCCACCGCGGGTTCCCAAGAGACCCAGTACTTC.

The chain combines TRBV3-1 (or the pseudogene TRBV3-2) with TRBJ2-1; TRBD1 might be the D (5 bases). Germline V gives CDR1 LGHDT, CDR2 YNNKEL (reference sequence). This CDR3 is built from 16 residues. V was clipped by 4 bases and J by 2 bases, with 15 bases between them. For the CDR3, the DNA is TGTGCCAGCAGCCCAGGCGGCAGGGTAACCTACAATGAGCAGTTCTTC. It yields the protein CASSPGGRVTYNEQFF.

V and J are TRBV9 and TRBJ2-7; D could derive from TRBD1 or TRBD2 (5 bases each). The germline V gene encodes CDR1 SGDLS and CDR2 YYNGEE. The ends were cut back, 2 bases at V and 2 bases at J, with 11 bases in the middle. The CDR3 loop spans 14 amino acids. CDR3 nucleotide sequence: TGTGCCAGCAGCGTCGGGACCGAGGCCTACGAGCAGTACTTC. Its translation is CASSVGTEAYEQYF.